The sequence of this T cell receptor (beta chain) was determined in a study of blood T cell repertoires in COVID-19. Study context: Spain, Italy and the United States supplied samples that represented acute and convalescent COVID-19. In each case, the material was cDNA or gDNA derived from T cells, B-cell-depleted T cells, or PBMCs.

The authors' processing: Researchers report that nucleated cell counts were estimated from reference gene primer amplification. Repertoires were generated with immunoSEQ multiplex PCR, while TCRdb's copy carries only in-frame clones and drops some. The D gene and trimming were derived from the DNA, and the V and J assignments and clone size from that table. The sample has 350,000 to 450,000 clones; about 85% are singletons. CDR3 length: 15 amino acids. Unmatched junction bases numbered 5, after V lost 5 bases and J lost 1 base. The germline gives CDR1 MNHEY, CDR2 SMNVEV (reference sequence). The sequence derives from a woman under 30 with acute or convalescent COVID-19. The sample was peripheral blood. This sequence joins TRBV27 and TRBJ2-7; 10 positions agree with TRBD2. The CDR3 DNA follows: TGTGCCAGCAGTACGAGACTAGCGGGTTCCTACGAGCAGTACTTC. Translating gives CASSTRLAGSYEQYF.